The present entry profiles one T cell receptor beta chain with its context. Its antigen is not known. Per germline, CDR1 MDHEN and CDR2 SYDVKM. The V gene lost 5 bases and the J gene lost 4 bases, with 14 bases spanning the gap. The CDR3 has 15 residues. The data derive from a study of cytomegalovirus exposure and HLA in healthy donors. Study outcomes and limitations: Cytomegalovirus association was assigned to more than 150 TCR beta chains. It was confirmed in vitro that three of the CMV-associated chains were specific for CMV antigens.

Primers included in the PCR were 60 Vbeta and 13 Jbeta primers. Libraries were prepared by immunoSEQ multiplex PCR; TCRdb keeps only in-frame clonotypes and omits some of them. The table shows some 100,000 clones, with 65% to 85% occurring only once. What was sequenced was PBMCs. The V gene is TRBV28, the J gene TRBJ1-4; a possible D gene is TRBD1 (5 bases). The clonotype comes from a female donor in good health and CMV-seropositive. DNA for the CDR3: TGTGCCAGCAGTCCCTCTAGGGGCGGTAATGAAAAACTGTTTTTT. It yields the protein CASSPSRGGNEKLFF.